A selection of T cell receptor beta chains follows, all from one sample in a study of vaccination and CD4 T cells after COVID-19. Their antigen targets remain unknown. One entry per CDR3 protein, called by TCRdb with MiXCR from the PCR reads. The table lists 18,000 or so distinct CDR3 sequences, around half of them singletons, with under 4.5% in the top ten. Sample: CD4+ T cells from blood, cultured in vitro, taken before SARS-CoV-2 vaccination. The source is a human donor who had recovered from COVID-19. Both conserved end residues are part of each CDR3. A D gene is named only where the DNA matches it firmly. Rows may omit the clone size; those that give it use once, few, many or a size class.

>TRBD2|TRBV7-9|TRBJ2-7|.
TGTGCCAGCAGCCGGGAGGTCGGGGAGCAGTACTTC
CASSREVGEQYF
>TRBD1|TRBV19|TRBJ1-1|few
TGTGCCAGTAGTATTACGACAGGGGGGGCTGAAGCTTTCTTT
CASSITTGGAEAFF
>.|TRBV20-1|TRBJ2-3|medium-sized
TGCAGTGCCAAGGGACGAAGGATTAGCACAGATACGCAGTATTTT
CSAKGRRISTDTQYF
>TRBD1|TRBV19|TRBJ2-3|.
TGTGCCAGTAGTATAGGGGGACAGGGGGTTGGTACGCAGTATTTT
CASSIGGQGVGTQYF
>.|TRBV19|TRBJ1-2|.
TGTGCCACACGGGACACTGTTTATGGCTACACCTTC
CATRDTVYGYTF
>.|TRBV12-3/TRBV12-4|TRBJ1-5|.
TGTGCCAGCAGTTTAGGGGCGTTCGCAGGTCAGCCCCAGCATTTT
CASSLGAFAGQPQHF
>.|TRBV7-3|TRBJ2-3|.
TGTGCCAGCAGCCCCGGGGGCGGCATTTCAGATACGCAGTATTTT
CASSPGGGISDTQYF
>TRBD1|TRBV19|TRBJ1-1|.
TGTGCCAGTTCGACAGGGTTTTTCACTGAAGCTTTCTTT
CASSTGFFTEAFF
>.|TRBV5-6|TRBJ1-2|few
TGTGCCAGCAGCTTTCTGTCGCGGGCTGGCTACACCTTC
CASSFLSRAGYTF
>TRBD1|TRBV28|TRBJ1-5|.
TGTGCCAGCAGTCGCCCGGGACAGGGAAGTGGAAATCAGCCCCAGCATTTT
CASSRPGQGSGNQPQHF
>.|TRBV20-1|TRBJ2-3|few
TGCAGTGCTCTGTCCGCAGATACGCAGTATTTT
CSALSADTQYF
>.|TRBV10-2|TRBJ2-2|.
TGCGCCAGCAGCACCGACAGACTCACCGGGGAGCTGTTTTTT
CASSTDRLTGELFF
>.|TRBV11-3|TRBJ1-6|few
TGTGCCAGCAGCTTTAAACAGGGCTCCTATAATTCACCCCTCCACTTT
CASSFKQGSYNSPLHF
>.|TRBV20-1|TRBJ2-7|.
TGCAGTGCTAGAGGTCAGGGGGGCTACGAGCAGTACTTC
CSARGQGGYEQYF
>TRBD2|TRBV5-4|TRBJ2-7|.
TGTGCCAGCAGCTTGGCGCCCACCGGACTAGCGGGCTTCACCTACGAGCAGTACTTC
CASSLAPTGLAGFTYEQYF
>.|TRBV5-1|TRBJ1-6|.
TGCGCCAGCAGCCTCGGAGGGGTTGCACCCCTCCACTTT
CASSLGGVAPLHF
>.|TRBV7-2|TRBJ1-1|few
TGTGCCAGCAGCCTCCTCCGGGGTGGGATCACTGAAGCTTTCTTT
CASSLLRGGITEAFF
>TRBD1|TRBV7-9|TRBJ1-6|few
TGTGCCAGCAGCTTCTTACCGGGACAGGGTAATTCACCCCTCCACTTT
CASSFLPGQGNSPLHF
>.|TRBV19|TRBJ2-2|.
TGTGCCAGTAGTATCTTGGGCCGCACCGGGGAGCTGTTTTTT
CASSILGRTGELFF
>.|TRBV20-1|TRBJ1-5|.
TGCAGTGCCAGACAGGAGTATAGCAATCAGCCCCAGCATTTT
CSARQEYSNQPQHF